Below are 13 T cell receptor beta chains sequenced from a single sample in a study of chemoradiotherapy in HPV16-positive cancers (dated by TCRdb to between 2022 and 2023). Library preparation used the immunoSEQ multiplex PCR assay. TCRdb holds this immuneACCESS table with in-frame rearrangements only. Some clones are missing; in checked studies, unresolved V genes explain under half, and the rest has no known cause. Counted in this sample were 750 to 950 clones; around 30% of them appeared once. Roughly 14% of the sample belongs to the ten largest clones. Sampling took place from a patient who underwent chemoradiotherapy. The receptors shown here come from a human donor with HPV-associated anogenital cancer.

The rearrangement uses TRBV4-2 and TRBJ1-4; D not certain. Looked up from germline, CDR1 is LGHNA and CDR2 is YNFKEQ. The V gene lost 0 bases and the J gene lost 7 bases, with 18 bases spanning the gap. This CDR3 contains 17 residues. The CDR3 loop reads CASSQDWAGGMGEKLFF. CDR3 nucleotide sequence: TGTGCCAGCAGCCAAGATTGGGCAGGAGGGATGGGTGAAAAACTGTTTTTT.

This chain joins TRBV7-2 and TRBJ2-1; D may be TRBD1 or TRBD2 (6 bases each). The germline CDR1 and CDR2 sequences are SGHTA and FQGNSA. V dropped 4 bases and J dropped 9 bases, with 10 bases sitting between them. This CDR3 has 12 residues. The CDR3 region has the DNA TGTGCCAGCAGCTCCAGGGGAGGTGAGCAGTTCTTC. Protein: CASSSRGGEQFF.

This clone was recorded a few times. This sequence joins TRBV9 and TRBJ1-6; a weak D match, TRBD1 (5 bases). V dropped 4 bases and J dropped 9 bases, with 17 bases sitting between them. CDR1 SGDLS and CDR2 YYNGEE come from the germline V gene. The CDR3 loop spans 15 amino acids. In DNA form, the CDR3 reads TGTGCCAGCAGCATAGAGGGCAGGGTGAGTTCACCCCTCCACTTT. This translates into CASSIEGRVSSPLHF.

J is TRBJ2-7 and V is TRBV11-2, with 8 nucleotides matching TRBD1. The CDR3 sequence is 15 residues long. V lost 2 bases to trimming and J lost 5 bases; unmatched junction nucleotides: 8. Germline-derived CDR1 and CDR2 are SGHAT and FQNNGV. CDR3 in DNA: TGTGCCAGCAGCTTATTACGGACAGGGACTGACGAGCAGTACTTC. It codes for CASSLLRTGTDEQYF.

The chain combines TRBV6-6 with TRBJ1-2, with D possibly being TRBD1 (5 bases). In germline, CDR1 is MNHNY, CDR2 SVGAGI (reference sequence). This CDR3 contains 16 residues. The V end was cut by 5 bases, the J end by 1 base, with 17 bases between. The DNA of the CDR3 is TGTGCCAGCAGTCAGCCCCCGGGGCTCGATAACTATGGCTACACCTTC. It specifies CASSQPPGLDNYGYTF.

There are a few counts of this clone. This chain joins TRBV29-1 and TRBJ1-1; no definite D call. The CDR3 is 14 residues long. Germline CDR1 reads SQVTM; CDR2 reads ANQGSEA. Trimming left V 8 bases short and J 4 bases short, with 20 bases between. The CDR3 protein is CSILGGRGSTEAFF. The CDR3 nucleotides read TGCAGCATCTTGGGTGGACGAGGATCCACTGAAGCTTTCTTT. Full variable domain (remainder filled in from reference TRBV29-1 and TRBJ1-1): SAVISQKPSRDICQRGTSLTIQCQVDSQVTMMFWYRQQPGQSLTLIATANQGSEATYESGFVIDKFPISRPNLTFSTLTVSNMSPEDSSIYLCSILGGRGSTEAFFGQGTRLTVV.

The chain employs TRBV11-1 and TRBJ1-4; D uncertain. The V gene lost 5 bases and the J gene lost 6 bases, with 16 bases spanning the gap. This CDR3 is built from 15 residues. Germline CDR1 SGHAT, CDR2 FQDESV (reference sequence). The CDR3 region is CASSRSKVPDEKLFF. In nucleotides, the CDR3 is TGTGCCAGCAGCAGATCGAAGGTCCCCGATGAAAAACTGTTTTTT.

V gene TRBV7-6 combines with J gene TRBJ1-2, with a weak D call TRBD1 (6 bases). The CDR3 consists of 13 residues. CDR1 and CDR2 (germline): SGHVS, FNYEAQ. Trimming stripped 5 bases from V and 8 bases from J, with 15 bases between. For the CDR3, the DNA is TGTGCCAGCAGCCCCACAGGGACGGGCGGCTACACCTTC. Protein sequence: CASSPTGTGGYTF.

V and J are TRBV29-1 and TRBJ1-1, with D perhaps matching TRBD1 (5 bases). CDR3 length: 12 residues. Trimming took off 5 bases at V and 4 bases at J, with 11 bases between the two ends. Looked up from germline, CDR1 is SQVTM and CDR2 is ANQGSEA. The CDR3 DNA sequence: TGCAGCGTTTGGAGGGGAGGCACTGAAGCTTTCTTT. This encodes CSVWRGGTEAFF.

This clone has more than one count but fewer than ten. V gene TRBV9 combines with J gene TRBJ2-7; D might be TRBD2 (6 bases). The V end lost 4 bases, the J end lost 5 bases, and 28 bases lay between the germline ends. Germline CDR1 is SGDLS and CDR2 is YYNGEE. The CDR3 loop spans 18 amino acids. The CDR3 region is CASSPSAFSSGDSHEQYF. The CDR3 DNA follows: TGTGCCAGCAGCCCCTCCGCCTTTTCTTCGGGGGATTCCCACGAGCAGTACTTC.

This clone has only a few counts. The rearrangement links TRBV6-1 to TRBJ1-1, with D maybe TRBD1 (5 bases). This CDR3 is 15 amino acids long. V was clipped by 3 bases and J by 6 bases, with 17 bases between them. Germline lookup yields CDR1 MNHNS and CDR2 SASEGT. The CDR3 sequence is CASSDAGRDVAEAFF. The CDR3 nucleotides are TGTGCCAGCAGTGACGCAGGGAGGGATGTCGCTGAAGCTTTCTTT.

V usage is TRBV5-1 and J usage is TRBJ2-5; no reliable D call. The germline V gene has CDR1 SGHRS and CDR2 YFSETQ. The CDR3 is 14 amino acids. With 1 base removed from V and 0 bases from J, the gap between germline ends came to 7 bases. The CDR3, as DNA: TGCGCCAGCAGCTTGTTGGTCTACCAAGAGACCCAGTACTTC. Protein product: CASSLLVYQETQYF.

The rearrangement links TRBV7-8 to TRBJ2-7; D assignment may be TRBD1 or TRBD2 (6 bases each). Germline V lookup: CDR1 SGHVS, CDR2 FQNEAQ. V was trimmed by 0 bases and J by 3 bases, leaving 12 bases between them. The CDR3 is made up of 15 amino acids. The CDR3 here is CASSLAHREVYEQYF. The CDR3 nucleotides read TGTGCCAGCAGCTTAGCGCACAGGGAGGTCTACGAGCAGTACTTC.